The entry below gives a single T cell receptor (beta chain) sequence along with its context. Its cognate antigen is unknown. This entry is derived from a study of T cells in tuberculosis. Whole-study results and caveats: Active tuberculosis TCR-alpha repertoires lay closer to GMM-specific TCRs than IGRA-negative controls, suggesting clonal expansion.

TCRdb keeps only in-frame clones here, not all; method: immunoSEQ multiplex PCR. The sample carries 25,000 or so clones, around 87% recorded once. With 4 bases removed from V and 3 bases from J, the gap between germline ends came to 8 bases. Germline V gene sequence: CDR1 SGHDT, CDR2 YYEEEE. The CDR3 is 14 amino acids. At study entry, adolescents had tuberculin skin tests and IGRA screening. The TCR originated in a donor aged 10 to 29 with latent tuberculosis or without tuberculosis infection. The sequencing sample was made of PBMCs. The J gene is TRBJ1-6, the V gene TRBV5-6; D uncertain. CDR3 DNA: TGTGCCAGCAGCGAGCGGGGCTATAATTCACCCCTCCACTTT. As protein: CASSERGYNSPLHF.